Presented here are 28 T cell receptor beta chains from one specimen sequenced in a study of cytomegalovirus exposure and HLA in healthy donors. The PCR had 60 Vbeta and 13 Jbeta primers. Assay used: immunoSEQ multiplex PCR; TCRdb lists only in-frame clones, some missing. This sample's clone table lists tens of thousands of clones. Sequencing was carried out using PBMCs. These receptors all stem from a man between 40 and 49 years old in good health and CMV-seronegative.

This sequence joins TRBV27 and TRBJ2-3; unclear D gene. V lost 6 bases, J lost 4 bases, and 11 bases lay in between. This CDR3 has 13 residues. Germline V gives CDR1 MNHEY, CDR2 SMNVEV (reference sequence). Written as DNA, the CDR3 is TGTGCCAGCAGCTTAAAGCCGGCAGATACGCAGTATTTT. Its translation is CASSLKPADTQYF.

V gene TRBV6-1 combines with J gene TRBJ1-5; D possibly corresponds to TRBD1 (6 bases). With 7 bases removed from V and 0 bases from J, the gap between germline ends came to 13 bases. There are 15 residues in the CDR3. The germline CDR1 and CDR2 sequences are MNHNS and SASEGT. As DNA, the CDR3 is TGTGCCAGCACCCAGGGGACCTATAGCAATCAGCCCCAGCATTTT. This sequence encodes CASTQGTYSNQPQHF.

This sequence joins TRBV10-3 and TRBJ2-7; a possible D gene is TRBD2 (5 bases). Per the germline V gene, CDR1 is ENHRY and CDR2 is SYGVKD. The V and J ends lost 7 bases and 4 bases respectively, with 20 bases between them. The CDR3 extends over 15 amino acids. CDR3 bases: TGTGCCATCACCGACTCGAGGGCGTCGGTATACGAGCAGTACTTC. This translates into CAITDSRASVYEQYF.

This chain joins TRBV18 and TRBJ2-7; TRBD2 is a possible D gene (5 bases). Germline values: CDR1 KGHSH, CDR2 LQKENI. V lost 3 bases, J lost 2 bases, and 8 bases lay in between. This CDR3 spans 13 amino acids. The CDR3 protein is CASSPRLTYEQYF. CDR3 DNA sequence: TGTGCCAGCTCACCTAGACTAACCTACGAGCAGTACTTC.

The V and J genes are TRBV30 and TRBJ2-3; D is undetermined. V was clipped by 1 base and J by 2 bases, with 7 bases between them. This CDR3 has 13 amino acids. Germline V lookup: CDR1 GTSNPN, CDR2 SVGIG (reference sequence). The CDR3 region is CAWSGLTTDTQYF. For the CDR3, the DNA is TGTGCCTGGAGTGGACTTACCACAGATACGCAGTATTTT.

The V gene is TRBV6-1, the J gene TRBJ2-7, with D hard to call. Germline V gene lookup returns CDR1 MNHNS and CDR2 SASEGT. Between the trimmed V and J ends, which lost 1 base and 0 bases, there was a span of 10 bases. CDR3 length: 15 residues. The CDR3 DNA reads TGTGCCAGCAGTGAAGTAACAGCCAGCTCCTACGAGCAGTACTTC. It yields the protein CASSEVTASSYEQYF.

V gene TRBV6-6 combines with J gene TRBJ2-7, with D hard to call. V was shortened by 1 base and J by 2 bases, with 9 bases between the two germline ends. From germline, CDR1 is MNHNY and CDR2 SVGAGI (reference sequence). The CDR3 has 14 residues. In DNA form, the CDR3 reads TGTGCCAGCAGTTACTTCAGATGGCCCTACGAGCAGTACTTC. This translates into CASSYFRWPYEQYF.

The chain recombines TRBV28 with TRBJ2-7; possible D gene TRBD2, 6 bases. The CDR3 contains 14 residues. Trimming stripped 5 bases from V and 2 bases from J, with 13 bases between. Germline CDR1 is MDHEN and CDR2 is SYDVKM. CDR3 bases: TGTGCCAGCAGTACAGGAGGGAACCCCTACGAGCAGTACTTC. Protein: CASSTGGNPYEQYF.

V is TRBV7-2 and J is TRBJ2-1, with TRBD2 matching over 14 bases. V was pared by 6 bases and J by 8 bases, with 3 bases of the junction left unmatched. Germline values: CDR1 SGHTA, CDR2 FQGNSA. The CDR3 totals 14 residues. CDR3 DNA sequence: TGTGCCAGCAGTCGGGGACTAGCGGGAGATGAGCAGTTCTTC. Encoded protein: CASSRGLAGDEQFF.

The chain carries TRBV7-3 and TRBJ2-2, with 7 bases lining up with TRBD1. With 5 bases clipped from V and 0 bases from J, the junction kept 12 bases outside the gene matches. Germline V gene lookup returns CDR1 SGHTA and CDR2 FQGTGA. The CDR3 loop spans 18 amino acids. The CDR3 nucleotides read TGTGCCAGCAGCCCGAGAGAACCCGGGACAGCGAACACCGGGGAGCTGTTTTTT. Its protein is CASSPREPGTANTGELFF.

V and J are TRBV6-1 and TRBJ1-2; D unresolved. CDR1 is MNHNS and CDR2 is SASEGT in the germline V gene. Trimming stripped 1 base from V and 8 bases from J, with 8 bases between. This CDR3 is 12 amino acids long. DNA of the CDR3: TGTGCCAGCAGTGAAGGTGCAGAAGGCTACACCTTC. Translating gives CASSEGAEGYTF.

The CDR3 sequence: CASSSGTGAREQYF. The CDR3 DNA sequence: TGTGCCAGCAGCTCCGGGACAGGGGCCCGTGAGCAGTACTTC. The chain combines TRBV5-5 with TRBJ2-7; TRBD1 matches 10 bases. V shed 3 bases, J shed 7 bases, and the junction held 7 bases outside the gene matches. The length of the CDR3 is 14 residues. CDR1 is SGHKS, CDR2 YYEKEE, per germline (reference sequence).

V is TRBV29-1 and J is TRBJ1-4; tentative D call: TRBD1 (5 bases). The CDR3 has 14 amino acids. Per germline, CDR1 SQVTM and CDR2 ANQGSEA. V was shortened by 4 bases and J by 1 base, with 10 bases between the two germline ends. This chain's CDR3 is CSVGWRGTNEKLFF. The CDR3 coding sequence is TGCAGCGTTGGATGGAGGGGAACTAATGAAAAACTGTTTTTT. The variable domain in full, completed from reference TRBV29-1 and TRBJ1-4, reads SAVISQKPSRDICQRGTSLTIQCQVDSQVTMMFWYRQQPGQSLTLIATANQGSEATYESGFVIDKFPISRPNLTFSTLTVSNMSPEDSSIYLCSVGWRGTNEKLFFGSGTQLSVL.

The chain couples TRBV5-5 to TRBJ2-7; TRBD2 matches 11 bases. The CDR3 has 15 amino acids. V lost 4 bases to trimming and J lost 4 bases; unmatched junction nucleotides: 7. The germline gives CDR1 SGHKS, CDR2 YYEKEE (reference sequence). CDR3 region: CASSRSTSGTYEQYF. In DNA form, the CDR3 reads TGTGCCAGCAGCCGCTCGACTAGCGGGACTTACGAGCAGTACTTC.

As for this clone: An end of the junction differs from the germline gene, which may be a read error. The chain employs TRBV4-3 and TRBJ2-3; 15 nucleotides align to TRBD2. The germline gives CDR1 LGHNA, CDR2 YSLEER. This CDR3 spans 20 amino acids. Written as DNA, the CDR3 is TGCGCCAGCAGCCAAGATACTCCAGCGGGACTAGCGGGAGGAGGAGATAAGCAGTATTTT. Protein: CASSQDTPAGLAGGGDKQYF.

The chain has TRBV2 and TRBJ1-4, with 9 bases matching TRBD1. This CDR3 contains 13 residues. The germline gives CDR1 SNHLY, CDR2 FYNNEI. Trimming at V came to 8 bases and at J to 7 bases, leaving 5 bases not matched to a gene. The CDR3 nucleotides read TGTGCCAGCCGGACAGGGGAGGTTGAAAAACTGTTTTTT. Amino acid sequence: CASRTGEVEKLFF.

V is TRBV1 and J is TRBJ1-5; TRBD1, the table's D call, was not compared with the DNA. TRBV1 is an annotated pseudogene. This CDR3 has 15 residues. The CDR3: CTSSQGGWGNQPQHF. In nucleotides, the CDR3 is TGCACCAGCAGTCAAGGGGGCTGGGGCAATCAGCCCCAGCATTTT.

The chain carries TRBV6-6 and TRBJ1-2; unclear D gene. Trimming took off 6 bases at V and 4 bases at J, with 12 bases between the two ends. The CDR3 spans 13 residues. Germline V lookup: CDR1 MNHNY, CDR2 SVGAGI (reference sequence). CDR3 sequence: CASSRDLPYGYTF. CDR3 DNA: TGTGCCAGCAGCCGCGATTTACCCTATGGCTACACCTTC.

The CDR3 bases are TGCGCCAGCAGCCGGATCAGGGGGACTGAAGCTTTCTTT. It translates to CASSRIRGTEAFF. V usage is TRBV4-1 and J usage is TRBJ1-1; 7 bases align to TRBD1. The length of the CDR3 is 13 residues. CDR1 and CDR2 (germline): MGHRA, YSYEKL. The J segment lost 5 bases and the V segment lost 4 bases, leaving 4 bases of the junction unmatched.

The rearrangement joins TRBV7-9 to TRBJ2-3; unclear D gene. CDR1 and CDR2 (germline): SEHNR, FQNEAQ (reference sequence). The CDR3 totals 15 residues. V dropped 2 bases and J dropped 2 bases, with 11 bases sitting between them. The CDR3 is CASSLQNRNTDTQYF. The CDR3 region has the DNA TGTGCCAGCAGCTTACAAAACAGAAACACAGATACGCAGTATTTT.

This chain links TRBV28 with TRBJ1-2; D gene unclear. This CDR3 spans 14 amino acids. Between the trimmed V and J ends, which lost 7 bases and 8 bases, there was a span of 20 bases. Looked up from germline, CDR1 is MDHEN and CDR2 is SYDVKM. For the CDR3, the DNA is TGTGCCAGCACCTTGGTAACTTGGGCGGGGGGCTACACCTTC. Amino acid sequence: CASTLVTWAGGYTF.

The chain recombines TRBV29-1 with TRBJ1-2; 10 nucleotides line up with TRBD1. The V gene end was trimmed by 0 bases and the J gene end by 6 bases; junction bases not matched to a gene: 10. CDR3 length: 16 amino acids. Germline V gene sequence: CDR1 SQVTM, CDR2 ANQGSEA. CDR3 nucleotide sequence: TGCAGCGTTGAAGATCTTGAGGGGACAGGGGATCATGGCTACACCTTC. It encodes CSVEDLEGTGDHGYTF.

The CDR3 DNA is TGTGCCATCAGTGAGTCGAACACCCCTCTCGGGGACAATGAGCAGTTCTTC. Translated, it gives CAISESNTPLGDNEQFF. The gene calls are TRBV10-3 and TRBJ2-1; a possible D gene is TRBD2 (5 bases). CDR3 length: 17 amino acids. Germline lookup yields CDR1 ENHRY and CDR2 SYGVKD. Trimming left V 0 bases short and J 5 bases short, with 17 bases between.

This rearrangement joins TRBV18 to TRBJ2-7, with D perhaps matching TRBD1 (6 bases). V lost 6 bases and J 5 bases, leaving 14 bases between the germline ends. The CDR3 has 13 residues. From germline, CDR1 is KGHSH and CDR2 LQKENI. For the CDR3, the DNA is TGTGCCAGCTCCCAACCCAGGACAGACGAGCAGTACTTC. As protein: CASSQPRTDEQYF.

The V and J genes are TRBV19 and TRBJ1-1; a weak D match, TRBD1 (6 bases). The CDR3 extends over 14 amino acids. Germline V gene sequence: CDR1 LNHDA, CDR2 SQIVND (reference sequence). Trimming left V 4 bases short and J 1 base short, with 10 bases between. The CDR3 region has the DNA TGTGCCAGTAGTAAGCAACAGGGGAACACTGAAGCTTTCTTT. It encodes CASSKQQGNTEAFF.

This chain connects TRBV5-4 to TRBJ1-2, with 11 bases fitting TRBD1. Trimming cost V 1 base and J 1 base; bases outside gene matches: 3. CDR1 SGHNT and CDR2 YYREEE come from the germline V gene (reference sequence). The CDR3 loop spans 16 amino acids. The CDR3 region has the DNA TGTGCCAGCAGCTTGCCGGGGACAGGGGGTAACTATGGCTACACCTTC. Translating it yields CASSLPGTGGNYGYTF.

V is TRBV6-6 and J is TRBJ1-5; D uncertain. Germline V lookup: CDR1 MNHNY, CDR2 SVGAGI (reference sequence). V was trimmed by 1 base and J by 0 bases, leaving 10 bases between them. This CDR3 region has 16 residues. As DNA, the CDR3 is TGTGCCAGCAGTTACTTAGCCAGTTATAGCAATCAGCCCCAGCATTTT. Residues: CASSYLASYSNQPQHF.

V usage is TRBV5-1 and J usage is TRBJ2-7; TRBD2 aligns across 8 bases. The CDR3 extends over 16 amino acids. Germline V gene sequence: CDR1 SGHRS, CDR2 YFSETQ. Trimming took 4 bases from V and 0 from J; bases not matched to a gene: 9. The CDR3 region has the DNA TGCGCCAGCAGCGCCCCAACTAGCGGCAACTCCTACGAGCAGTACTTC. Encoded protein: CASSAPTSGNSYEQYF.